Listed here is a single T cell receptor beta chain. Its cognate antigen is unknown. This entry is derived from a study of cytomegalovirus exposure and HLA in healthy donors. Study-wide results and caveats: About 87% or about 30% of the time was how often most TCR beta V segments were productive, according to an earlier analysis. Common viral pathogens (according to a later analysis) appeared linked to several of the most significant clusters. In a later analysis, at a false discovery rate of 0.05, some 17,000 TCR beta sequences were associated with HLA alleles.

Deletions cut 7 bases from V and 3 bases from J, with 22 bases between. The germline V gene encodes CDR1 SNHLY and CDR2 FYNNEI. The CDR3 consists of 16 residues. Nominal health characterized the donors when sampled, though unrecorded immune exposures were likely. The PCR made use of 60 Vbeta and 13 Jbeta primers. The table came from immunoSEQ multiplex PCR; TCRdb's copy has only in-frame clones and leaves some out. The data hold 250,000 or so clones, with about 80% observed a single time. The chain recombines TRBV2 with TRBJ2-7; maybe TRBD2 (6 bases). This sequence was found in a woman aged 55-75 years in good health and CMV-seropositive. Sequenced sample: PBMCs. CDR3 sequence reads: CASKVGSGGLFYEQYF. CDR3 sequence (DNA): TGTGCCAGCAAGGTTGGATCCGGGGGACTGTTCTACGAGCAGTACTTC.